One and the same sample provided the 8 T cell receptor beta chains below, sequenced in a study of OX40 agonist ivuxolimab in advanced cancers. The protocol was immunoSEQ multiplex PCR, while the TCRdb copy is restricted to in-frame clones and leaves out a portion. The table shows 98,000 or so clones, with around 85% occurring only once. The input for sequencing was CD4+ or CD8+ T cells sorted from blood, taken in a trial of the OX40 agonist ivuxolimab. These receptors were taken from an adult with an advanced solid tumor such as melanoma, head and neck, liver or kidney cancer.

The V and J genes are TRBV2 and TRBJ2-1; TRBD2 agrees at 9 bases. The germline CDR1 and CDR2 sequences are SNHLY and FYNNEI. This CDR3 comprises 14 residues. Trimming removed 5 bases from V and 5 bases from J; junction bases left unmatched: 4. DNA for the CDR3: TGTGCCAGCAGTCCTAGCGGGACAAACAATGAGCAGTTCTTC. Amino acids: CASSPSGTNNEQFF.

J is TRBJ1-1 and V is TRBV19; perhaps TRBD1 as D (5 bases). The CDR3 runs 16 residues. CDR1 and CDR2 (germline): LNHDA, SQIVND (reference sequence). Trimming left V 4 bases short and J 7 bases short, with 22 bases between. CDR3 region: CASSKSFGAGLIEAFF. DNA for the CDR3: TGTGCCAGTAGTAAGTCATTTGGGGCAGGGCTTATTGAAGCTTTCTTT.

The chain carries TRBV7-6 and TRBJ2-1, with 12 bases matching TRBD2. The CDR3 has 15 residues. V shed 3 bases, J shed 6 bases, and the junction held 3 bases outside the gene matches. Looked up from germline, CDR1 is SGHVS and CDR2 is FNYEAQ. The CDR3 region is CASSLGLAGTNEQFF. CDR3 bases: TGTGCCAGCAGCTTGGGACTAGCGGGTACCAATGAGCAGTTCTTC.

The chain recombines TRBV2 with TRBJ1-5; the match to TRBD1 covers 8 bases. The trim removed 6 bases at V and 3 bases at J, leaving 4 bases unmatched. CDR1 and CDR2 from the germline V gene are SNHLY and FYNNEI. The CDR3 has 14 residues. CDR3 residues: CASRRQGNNQPQHF. CDR3 sequence (DNA): TGTGCCAGCAGGAGACAGGGGAACAATCAGCCCCAGCATTTT.

The chain is built from TRBV11-2 and TRBJ2-1; 11 nucleotides agree with TRBD2. V shed 1 base, J shed 9 bases, and the junction held 2 bases outside the gene matches. The CDR3 length is 14 residues. Germline CDR1 and CDR2: SGHAT and FQNNGV. The CDR3 protein is CASSLGLAGLEQFF. The CDR3 DNA is TGTGCCAGCAGCTTAGGACTAGCGGGACTTGAGCAGTTCTTC.

The chain links TRBV13 to TRBJ2-7, with TRBD2 matching over 10 bases. CDR1 is PRHDT and CDR2 is FYEKMQ in the germline V gene (reference sequence). V gave up 5 bases and J gave up 2 bases; unmatched junction bases: 9. This CDR3 is built from 16 residues. Here the CDR3 DNA reads TGTGCCAGCAGCGCAGGTGGACTAGCGGTTACCTACGAGCAGTACTTC. It encodes CASSAGGLAVTYEQYF.

This rearrangement joins TRBV7-2 to TRBJ2-6; no clear D gene. CDR3 length: 14 amino acids. The germline CDR1 and CDR2 sequences are SGHTA and FQGNSA. V lost 1 base, J lost 2 bases, and 3 bases lay in between. CDR3 sequence: CASSLETGANVLTF. DNA for the CDR3: TGTGCCAGCAGCTTAGAGACTGGGGCCAACGTCCTGACTTTC.

This sequence joins TRBV5-4 and TRBJ2-3; possibly TRBD2 for D (7 bases). Germline-derived CDR1 and CDR2 are SGHNT and YYREEE (reference sequence). This CDR3 comprises 17 residues. V lost 0 bases to trimming and J lost 2 bases, with 16 bases between them. The CDR3 nucleotides read TGTGCCAGCAGCTTGGGAGGCGGCGGGGGCGTCACAGATACGCAGTATTTT. Translating it yields CASSLGGGGGVTDTQYF.